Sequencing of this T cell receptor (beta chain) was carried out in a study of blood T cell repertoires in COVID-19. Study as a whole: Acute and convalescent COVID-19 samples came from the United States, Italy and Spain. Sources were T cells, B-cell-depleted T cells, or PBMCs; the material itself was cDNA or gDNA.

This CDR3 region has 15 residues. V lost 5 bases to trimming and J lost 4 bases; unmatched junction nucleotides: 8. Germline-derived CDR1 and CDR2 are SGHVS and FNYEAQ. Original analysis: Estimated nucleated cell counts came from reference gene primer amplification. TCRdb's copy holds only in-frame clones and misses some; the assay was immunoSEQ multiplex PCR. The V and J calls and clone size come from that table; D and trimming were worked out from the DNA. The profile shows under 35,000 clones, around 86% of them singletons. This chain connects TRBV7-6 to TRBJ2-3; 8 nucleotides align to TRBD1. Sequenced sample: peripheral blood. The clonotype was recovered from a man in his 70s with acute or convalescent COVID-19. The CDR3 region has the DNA TGTGCCAGCAGCCTTGGACAGGGAGTATCAGATACGCAGTATTTT. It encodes CASSLGQGVSDTQYF.